Presented here are 17 T cell receptor beta chains from one specimen sequenced in a study of regulatory T cells in long-lasting Graves disease. Time point noted: persistent/refractory GD, antithyroid drugs over 5 years with positive TRAb. RNA from PBMCs was the source of the TCR library. Assembly of TCR beta libraries relied on iRepertoire HTBI primers together with Arm-PCR of CDR3 regions. TCRdb re-called the multiplex PCR reads with MiXCR, one entry per CDR3 protein. The data hold 350,000 to 500,000 distinct CDR3 sequences, with roughly 23% observed a single time. The material sequenced was peripheral blood mononuclear cells (PBMCs), taken when the disease was refractory, from a patient treated with antithyroid drugs. These receptors all come from a female donor with Graves disease.

This clonotype was detected many times. V and J are TRBV13 and TRBJ2-7; 11 nucleotides align to TRBD2. The CDR3 sequence is 15 residues long. The V and J ends lost 5 bases and 4 bases, in that order; junction bases with no gene match: 7. Germline CDR1 reads PRHDT; CDR2 reads FYEKMQ (reference sequence). The CDR3 DNA sequence: TGTGCCAGCAGCCCGACTAGCGGGATGAGATACGAGCAGTACTTC. Translating gives CASSPTSGMRYEQYF.

Many counts were recorded for this clonotype. The CDR3 protein is CASRTGTGEEKLFF. In DNA, the CDR3 is TGTGCCAGCAGAACCGGGACAGGGGAGGAAAAACTGTTTTTT. J is TRBJ1-4 and V is TRBV6-1, with 10 bases matching TRBD1. The trim removed 6 bases at V and 8 bases at J, leaving 6 bases unmatched. The germline V gene has CDR1 MNHNS and CDR2 SASEGT. The CDR3 is made up of 14 amino acids.

Remarks on this clonotype: At one end, the junction sequence differs from germline, possibly due to a read error. The genes are TRBV20-1 and TRBJ2-7, with TRBD2 as a possible D gene (6 bases). Germline lookup yields CDR1 DFQATT and CDR2 SNEGSKA (reference sequence). CDR3 size: 16 residues. CDR3 sequence reads: CSALVTGPKADYGQYF. CDR3 nucleotide sequence: TGCAGTGCTCTCGTTACCGGGCCCAAGGCGGACTACGGGCAGTACTTC.

The genes are TRBV20-1 and TRBJ2-3, with D perhaps being TRBD1 or TRBD2 (5 bases each). V lost 1 base and J 4 bases, leaving 12 bases between the germline ends. The germline V gene encodes CDR1 DFQATT and CDR2 SNEGSKA (reference sequence). The CDR3 runs to 14 residues. The CDR3 loop is CSARVARGADTQYF. The DNA of the CDR3 is TGCAGTGCTAGAGTAGCGAGAGGGGCAGATACGCAGTATTTT.

In regard to this clonotype: This sequence may be a read error, since a much larger clone differs from it by one base. The rearrangement links TRBV20-1 to TRBJ1-5, with D hard to call. The CDR3 has 13 amino acids. Germline CDR1 reads DFQATT; CDR2 reads SNEGSKA (reference sequence). The CDR3 region is CSAKEVSNQPQRF. Here the CDR3 DNA reads TGCAGTGCAAAGGAGGTTAGCAATCAGCCCCAGCGTTTT.

This clonotype was seen a few times. V usage is TRBV4-2 and J usage is TRBJ2-5; D may be TRBD1 or TRBD2 (5 bases each). The germline V gene has CDR1 LGHNA and CDR2 YNFKEQ. This CDR3 region has 19 residues. Trimming took 0 bases from V and 3 from J, leaving 23 bases between them. CDR3 protein: CASSQDLRGRAPPEETQYF. In DNA form, the CDR3 reads TGTGCCAGCAGCCAAGATTTGAGGGGAAGGGCTCCTCCTGAAGAGACCCAGTACTTC.

J is TRBJ1-4 and V is TRBV6-1; a weak D match, TRBD1 (6 bases). V lost 6 bases to trimming and J lost 7 bases, with 18 bases between them. The CDR3 loop spans 15 amino acids. Germline CDR1 MNHNS, CDR2 SASEGT. The CDR3 loop is CASREQTGWGEKLFF. Here the CDR3 DNA reads TGTGCCAGCAGAGAACAGACAGGCTGGGGTGAAAAACTGTTTTTT.

This clonotype has ten or more counts. This sequence joins TRBV3-1 and TRBJ2-2; TRBD2 aligns across 9 bases. V shed 3 bases and J 6 bases; nucleotides not matched to a gene: 8. The CDR3 runs to 16 residues. Germline assignment: CDR1 LGHDT and CDR2 YNNKEL (reference sequence). The CDR3 DNA follows: TGTGCCAGCAGCCAGCCTGGGACTAGCTCGTCCGGGGAGCTGTTTTTT. Its translation: CASSQPGTSSSGELFF.

This clonotype was detected only once. A clone one base away is much larger, so this may be a read error. The chain carries TRBV3-1 and TRBJ2-4; no clear D gene. The V gene's germline CDR1 is LGHDT and CDR2 YNNKEL (reference sequence). The CDR3 spans 11 residues. The V gene lost 1 base and the J gene lost 12 bases, with 7 bases spanning the gap. The CDR3 region has the DNA TGTGCCAGCAGCCAAGCGGGCACTCAGTACTTC. It yields the protein CASSQAGTQYF.

This clonotype was counted between two and nine times. This chain joins TRBV25-1 and TRBJ2-1; D is uncertain. Deletions cut 4 bases from V and 10 bases from J, with 11 bases between. This CDR3 is built from 12 residues. Germline V CDR1 and CDR2: MGHDK, SYGVNS. The CDR3: CASSGVTQEQFF. The DNA for the CDR3 is TGTGCCAGCAGTGGGGTTACTCAGGAGCAGTTCTTC.

This clonotype showed up many times. The chain employs TRBV6-1 and TRBJ1-1; no clear D. Trimming took 8 bases from V and 1 from J, leaving 29 bases between them. The CDR3 spans 19 residues. The germline V gene encodes CDR1 MNHNS and CDR2 SASEGT. This CDR3 is CASFYRQGPSSDRNTEAFF. The CDR3 DNA is TGTGCCAGCTTTTATCGTCAAGGTCCCTCCTCGGATCGGAACACTGAAGCTTTCTTT.

This clonotype was counted between two and nine times. A read error may account for a junction end that differs from germline. The CDR3 here is CSIEGDSYGYTF. As DNA, the CDR3 is TGCAGCATTGAAGGGGACAGTTATGGCTACACCTTC. The J gene is TRBJ1-2, the V gene TRBV29-1, with 7 bases matching TRBD1. This CDR3 spans 12 amino acids. The germline V gene has CDR1 SQVTM and CDR2 ANQGSEA.

With respect to this clonotype: It may be a read error: a sequence one base away is much more abundant. The rearrangement links TRBV11-2 to TRBJ2-4, with D possibly matching TRBD1 (5 bases). This CDR3 is built from 15 residues. The V end lost 4 bases, the J end lost 2 bases, and 12 bases lay between the germline ends. Germline V gene data show CDR1 as SGHAT and CDR2 as FQNNGV. The CDR3 spells CASSSRAGTKNIQYF. In DNA form, the CDR3 reads TGTGCCAGCAGCTCCCGGGCAGGGACCAAAAACATTCAGTACTTC.

The sample holds a few counts of this clonotype. The V and J genes are TRBV2 and TRBJ2-1; 11 bases are a match to TRBD2. The CDR3 extends over 15 amino acids. V was pared by 7 bases and J by 3 bases, with 5 bases of the junction left unmatched. The germline V gene has CDR1 SNHLY and CDR2 FYNNEI. The DNA for the CDR3 is TGTGCCAGCACCCTTAGCGGGAGGGGCTACAATGAGCAGTTCTTC. Protein: CASTLSGRGYNEQFF.

This clonotype was observed at least ten times. Here the CDR3 DNA reads TGTGCCAGCAGCTTAGTTCCGGGACATGACACTGAAGCTTTCTTT. Residues: CASSLVPGHDTEAFF. The chain joins TRBV7-6 to TRBJ1-1, with D maybe TRBD1 (6 bases). The CDR3 has 15 amino acids. With 1 base removed from V and 3 bases from J, the gap between germline ends came to 12 bases. Germline V gene data show CDR1 as SGHVS and CDR2 as FNYEAQ.

This clonotype was observed at least ten times. This rearrangement joins TRBV11-2 to TRBJ2-5; TRBD2 matches 9 bases. CDR1 is SGHAT, CDR2 FQNNGV, per germline. The CDR3 is 17 residues long. V trimming: 5 bases; J trimming: 0 bases; junction bases outside the gene matches: 10. The CDR3 DNA reads as TGTGCCAGCAGCCCGCGAGAGACTAGCGGTTACCAAGAGACCCAGTACTTC. Translated, it gives CASSPRETSGYQETQYF. Full variable domain (outside the CDR3, taken from reference TRBV11-2 and TRBJ2-5): EAGVAQSPRYKIIEKRQSVAFWCNPISGHATLYWYQQILGQGPKLLIQFQNNGVVDDSQLPKDRFSAERLKGVDSTLKIQPAKLEDSAVYLCASSPRETSGYQETQYFGPGTRLLVL.

This clonotype turned up a few times. The rearrangement uses TRBV15 and TRBJ2-5, with unresolved D. Trimming stripped 1 base from V and 2 bases from J, with 11 bases between. CDR1 is LNHNV and CDR2 is YYDKDF in the germline V gene (reference sequence). The CDR3 length is 15 residues. CDR3 nucleotide sequence: TGTGCCACCAGCAGAGGGGAATCGAATCAAGAGACCCAGTACTTC. It yields the protein CATSRGESNQETQYF.